This T cell receptor beta chain comes out of a study of OX40 agonist ivuxolimab in advanced cancers. Looking at the study overall: An agonistic anti-OX40 (CD134) antibody, ivuxolimab, was used to treat the patients. Six ivuxolimab dose levels, 0.01 to 10 mg/kg, were given intravenously every 2 weeks. Among those enrolled, mean age was 60 years (range about 20 to 79) and about 79% were male.

With respect to this clone: Antigen: not known.

Sequencing used immunoSEQ multiplex PCR; TCRdb keeps in-frame clones, though not all of them. The sample records 20,000 or so clones, roughly nine tenths being singletons. The germline gives CDR1 SNHLY, CDR2 FYNNEI. The CDR3 is made up of 15 amino acids. The germline V and J ends were trimmed by 1 base and 1 base, with 8 bases remaining between them. Study conclusions and caveats: In a subset of nonresponders, normalized T-cell clonal expansion was also low.

The source of this sequence is an adult with an advanced solid tumor such as melanoma, head and neck, liver or kidney cancer. The specimen comprised CD4+ or CD8+ T cells sorted from blood, sampled in a trial of the OX40 agonist ivuxolimab. This chain connects TRBV2 to TRBJ2-1; maybe TRBD2 (5 bases). CDR3 nucleotide sequence: TGTGCCAGCAGTGAAGTTCGGGGTTCCTACAATGAGCAGTTCTTC. Residues: CASSEVRGSYNEQFF.